This T cell receptor (beta chain) was sequenced for a study of STAT5B mutations in CD4+ large granular lymphocyte leukemia. The CDR3 has 11 amino acids. V was clipped by 6 bases and J by 3 bases, with 5 bases between them. CDR1 and CDR2 (germline): KGHSH, LQKENI. Profiling relied on immunoSEQ multiplex PCR, and the TCRdb table lists in-frame clones only, not all of them. The table lists around 30,000 clones, about 77% of them singletons. The chain combines TRBV18 with TRBJ2-5; no reliable D call. The TCR sequence derives from a human donor in good health. Sequencing was done on a sample of CD4+ T cells from blood buffy coats. The CDR3 protein is CASSTKETQYF. The CDR3 bases are TGTGCCAGCTCGACCAAAGAGACCCAGTACTTC.